This T cell receptor (beta chain) emerged from a study of T-cell reconstitution after alpha-beta-depleted transplantation in children. The CDR3 has 11 residues. Germline V gene lookup returns CDR1 SQVTM and CDR2 ANQGSEA. V shed 6 bases and J shed 5 bases, with 10 bases lying between them. Library preparation (for TCRbeta) was performed with unique molecular identifiers. TCRdb passed the PCR reads through MiXCR, listing each CDR3 protein once. The profile shows 190,000 or so distinct CDR3 sequences, roughly 15% of them singletons. The chain employs TRBV29-1 and TRBJ1-2; the D gene is possibly TRBD1 (6 bases). This sequence originates from a human donor who donated a stem cell graft to a child with acute lymphoblastic leukemia. The specimen was PBMCs from the stem cell graft donor, collected from the stem cell graft. CDR3: CSVVQGYGYTF. The CDR3 coding sequence is TGCAGCGTAGTACAGGGATATGGCTACACCTTC.